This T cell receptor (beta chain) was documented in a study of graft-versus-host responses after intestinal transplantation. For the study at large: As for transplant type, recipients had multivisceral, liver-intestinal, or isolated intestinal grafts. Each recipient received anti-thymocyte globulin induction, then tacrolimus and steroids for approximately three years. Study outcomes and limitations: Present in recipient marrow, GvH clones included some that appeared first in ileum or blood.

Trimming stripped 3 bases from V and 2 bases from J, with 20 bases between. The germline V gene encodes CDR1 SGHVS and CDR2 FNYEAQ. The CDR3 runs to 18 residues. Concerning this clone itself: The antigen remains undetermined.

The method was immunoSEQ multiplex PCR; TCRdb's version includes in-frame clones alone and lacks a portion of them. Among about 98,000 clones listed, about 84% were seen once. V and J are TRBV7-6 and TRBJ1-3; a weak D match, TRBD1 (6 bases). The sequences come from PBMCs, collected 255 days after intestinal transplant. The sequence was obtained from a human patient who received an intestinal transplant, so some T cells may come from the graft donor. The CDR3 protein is CASSFLGWGPDAGNTIYF. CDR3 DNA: TGTGCCAGCAGCTTCTTAGGGTGGGGGCCTGACGCTGGAAACACCATATATTTT.